The source of this TCR beta chain is a study of blood T cell repertoires in COVID-19. Germline trimming cut 3 bases from V and 5 bases from J; bases unmatched to any gene: 8. CDR1 and CDR2 (germline): SGHRS, YFSETQ. The CDR3 runs to 15 residues. Libraries were prepared by immunoSEQ multiplex PCR; TCRdb keeps only in-frame clonotypes and omits some of them. The sample shows hundreds of thousands of clones, 70% to 85% of them seen only once. Sequences were obtained from peripheral blood. The rearrangement links TRBV5-1 to TRBJ1-1, with TRBD1 matching 9 bases. The receptor's source is an elderly woman with active or convalescent COVID-19. As DNA, the CDR3 is TGCGCCAGCAGCTCGGGACAGGGTTGGATGACTGAAGCTTTCTTT. This sequence encodes CASSSGQGWMTEAFF.